Given below is one T cell receptor beta chain in context. This sample is part of a study of blood T cell repertoires in COVID-19. Study at large: COVID-19 samples, acute and convalescent, were from the United States, Italy and Spain. From T cells, B-cell-depleted T cells, or PBMCs came the material, which was cDNA or gDNA.

Authors' data handling: For nucleated cells, counts were estimated from reference gene primer amplification. Clones were read by immunoSEQ multiplex PCR, and TCRdb kept only the in-frame ones, dropping some. The DNA gave D and trimming, while V, J and clone size come from that table. The table has some 150,000 clones, around 86% seen once. The ends were cut back, 1 base at V and 7 bases at J, with 16 bases in the middle. CDR3 length: 15 amino acids. Germline CDR1 reads LNHDA; CDR2 reads SQIVND (reference sequence). The sample consisted of peripheral blood. This chain links TRBV19 with TRBJ1-1; D might be TRBD1 (6 bases). The receptor was isolated from a woman in her fifties or sixties with active or convalescent COVID-19. This CDR3 is CASSIVGGALGEAFF. CDR3 coding DNA: TGTGCCAGTAGTATAGTCGGGGGGGCCTTAGGTGAAGCTTTCTTT.